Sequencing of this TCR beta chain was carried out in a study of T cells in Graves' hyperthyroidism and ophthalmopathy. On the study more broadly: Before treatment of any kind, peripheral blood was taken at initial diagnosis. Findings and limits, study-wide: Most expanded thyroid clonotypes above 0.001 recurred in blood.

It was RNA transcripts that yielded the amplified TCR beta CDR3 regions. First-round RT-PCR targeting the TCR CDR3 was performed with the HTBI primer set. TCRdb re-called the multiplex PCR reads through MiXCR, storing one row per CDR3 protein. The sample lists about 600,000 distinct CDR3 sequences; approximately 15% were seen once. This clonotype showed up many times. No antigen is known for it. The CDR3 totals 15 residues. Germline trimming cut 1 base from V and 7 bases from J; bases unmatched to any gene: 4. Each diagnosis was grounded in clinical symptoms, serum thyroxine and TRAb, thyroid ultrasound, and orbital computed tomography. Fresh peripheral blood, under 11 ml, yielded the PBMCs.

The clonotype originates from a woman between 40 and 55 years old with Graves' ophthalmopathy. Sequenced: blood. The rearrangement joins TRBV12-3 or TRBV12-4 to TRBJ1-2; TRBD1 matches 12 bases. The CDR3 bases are TGTGCCAGCAGTTTAGGGGGACAGGGGGCGTTTGGCTACACCTTC. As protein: CASSLGGQGAFGYTF.